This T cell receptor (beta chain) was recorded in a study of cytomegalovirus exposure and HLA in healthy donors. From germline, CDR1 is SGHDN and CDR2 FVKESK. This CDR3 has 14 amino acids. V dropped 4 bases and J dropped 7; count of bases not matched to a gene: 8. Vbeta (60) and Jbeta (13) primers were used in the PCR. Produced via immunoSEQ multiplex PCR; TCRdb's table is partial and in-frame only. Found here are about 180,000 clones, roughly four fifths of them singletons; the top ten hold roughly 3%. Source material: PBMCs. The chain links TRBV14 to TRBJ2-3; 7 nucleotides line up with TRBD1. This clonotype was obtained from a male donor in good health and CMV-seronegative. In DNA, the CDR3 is TGTGCCAGCAGCCCATCAGGGGGTTTTAATACGCAGTATTTT. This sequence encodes CASSPSGGFNTQYF.